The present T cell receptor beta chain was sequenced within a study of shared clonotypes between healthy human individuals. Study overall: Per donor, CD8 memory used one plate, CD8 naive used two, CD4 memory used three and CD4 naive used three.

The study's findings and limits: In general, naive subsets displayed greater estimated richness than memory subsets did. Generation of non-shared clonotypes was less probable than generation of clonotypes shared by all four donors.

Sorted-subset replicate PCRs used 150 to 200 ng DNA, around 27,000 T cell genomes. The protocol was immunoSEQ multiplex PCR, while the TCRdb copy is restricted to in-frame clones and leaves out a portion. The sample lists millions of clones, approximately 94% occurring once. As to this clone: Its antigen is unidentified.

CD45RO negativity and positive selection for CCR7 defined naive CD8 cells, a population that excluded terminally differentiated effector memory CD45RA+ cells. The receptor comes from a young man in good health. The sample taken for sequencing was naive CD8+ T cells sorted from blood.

The CDR3 sequence: CASSLILGQSGNTIYF. The CDR3 region has the DNA TGTGCCAGCAGCTTAATTTTAGGACAGTCTGGAAACACCATATATTTT. The rearrangement uses TRBV7-6 and TRBJ1-3; D may be TRBD1 (6 bases). The CDR3 length is 16 residues. V was shortened by 2 bases and J by 1 base, with 12 bases between the two germline ends. Germline assignment: CDR1 SGHVS and CDR2 FNYEAQ.